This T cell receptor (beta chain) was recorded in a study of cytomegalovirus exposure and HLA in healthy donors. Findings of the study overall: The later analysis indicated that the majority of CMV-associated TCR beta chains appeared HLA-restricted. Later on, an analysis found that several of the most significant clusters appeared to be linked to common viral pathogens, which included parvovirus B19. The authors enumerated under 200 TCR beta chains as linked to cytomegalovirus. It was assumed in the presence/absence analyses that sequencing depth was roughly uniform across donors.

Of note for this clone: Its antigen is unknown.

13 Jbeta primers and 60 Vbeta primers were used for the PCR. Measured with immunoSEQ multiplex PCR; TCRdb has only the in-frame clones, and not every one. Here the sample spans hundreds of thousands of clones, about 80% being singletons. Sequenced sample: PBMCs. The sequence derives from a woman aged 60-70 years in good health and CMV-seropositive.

CDR3 bases: TGTGCCAGCAGCTTACAGGGCACAGATACGCAGTATTTT. Its translation is CASSLQGTDTQYF. The chain is built from TRBV7-3 and TRBJ2-3; D is uncertain. CDR3 size: 13 residues. From germline, CDR1 is SGHTA and CDR2 FQGTGA. Trimming left V 2 bases short and J 1 base short, with 4 bases between.